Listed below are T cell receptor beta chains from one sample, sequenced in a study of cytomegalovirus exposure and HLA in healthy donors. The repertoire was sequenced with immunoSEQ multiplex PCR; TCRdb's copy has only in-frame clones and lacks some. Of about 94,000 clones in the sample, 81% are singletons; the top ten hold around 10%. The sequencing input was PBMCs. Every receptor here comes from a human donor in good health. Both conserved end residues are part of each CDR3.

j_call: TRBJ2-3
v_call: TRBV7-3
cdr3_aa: CASSHGTGNPTDTQYF

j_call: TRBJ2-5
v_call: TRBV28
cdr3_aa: CASGLAGNTQETQYF

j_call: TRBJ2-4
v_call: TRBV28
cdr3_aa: CASRAGIAKNIQYF

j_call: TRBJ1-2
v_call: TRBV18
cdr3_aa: CASSPRQGSEDYGYTF

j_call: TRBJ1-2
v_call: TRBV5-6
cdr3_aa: CASSLRTGDTF

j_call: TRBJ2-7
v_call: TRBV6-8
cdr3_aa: CASSSPLRASYEQYF

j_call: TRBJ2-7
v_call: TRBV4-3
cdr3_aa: CASSQGLAGSSEQYF

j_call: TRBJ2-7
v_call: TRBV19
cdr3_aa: CASKDLAARGTYEQYF

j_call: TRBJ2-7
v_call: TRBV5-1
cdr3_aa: CASSLGAATYEQYF

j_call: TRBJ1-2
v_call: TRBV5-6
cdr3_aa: CASSLGSTGGYGYTF

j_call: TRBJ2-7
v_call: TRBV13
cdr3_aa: CASSGQHRALGHEQYF

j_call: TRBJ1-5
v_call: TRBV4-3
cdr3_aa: CASSQDGGQGAFQPQHF

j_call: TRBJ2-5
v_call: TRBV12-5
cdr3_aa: CASALRTGRVETQYF